Sequencing of this T cell receptor (beta chain) was carried out in a study of T cell responses to AZD1222 COVID-19 vaccine. This clone was observed a handful of times. Its antigen is still unknown. Per the germline V gene, CDR1 is SGHRS and CDR2 is YFSETQ. Trimming removed 4 bases from V and 4 bases from J; junction bases left unmatched: 5. The length of the CDR3 is 14 residues. General study points: In all cases, repertoires were sampled only after the peak T cell response. Dominant CD4 TCR responses targeted spike regions 160-218 and 743-854. There were mostly white British donors and more females than males, and clonal diversity was possibly underestimated.

The method was immunoSEQ multiplex PCR; TCRdb's version includes in-frame clones alone and lacks a portion of them. The sample has some 85,000 clones, about 90% seen once; the top ten hold 6.5% to 8.5%. The receptor comes from an adult in good health. The V gene is TRBV5-1, the J gene TRBJ1-1; 9 nucleotides agree with TRBD1. Sample: peripheral blood, taken on day 0 of AZD1222 vaccination. Here the CDR3 DNA reads TGCGCCAGCAGCACGGGACAGGGAATCACTGAAGCTTTCTTT. Translation: CASSTGQGITEAFF.